The 20 T cell receptor beta chains below come from one sample, sequenced in a study of response to subunit inactivated influenza vaccine. TCRdb passed the RT-PCR reads through MiXCR, listing each CDR3 protein once. Of about 500,000 distinct CDR3 sequences in the sample, more than 15% were seen once. The specimen comprised CD4+ T cells sorted from PBMCs, sampled less than 30 months after vaccination. These receptors all come from a man between 50 and 75 years old who received an inactivated influenza vaccine.

The chain has TRBV4-2 and TRBJ2-3; TRBD2 agrees at 8 bases. CDR1 and CDR2 from the germline V gene are LGHNA and YNFKEQ. This CDR3 region has 15 residues. J gave up 5 bases and V 1 base, and 5 bases lay outside the gene matches. CDR3 region: CASSQAGGRQDTQYF. CDR3 nucleotides: TGTGCCAGCAGCCAAGCGGGAGGGCGGCAAGATACGCAGTATTTT.

CDR3 DNA sequence: TGCAGTGCTAGAGGGACAGGGGGCGCCGACTATGGCTACACCTTC. This codes for CSARGTGGADYGYTF. V and J are TRBV20-1 and TRBJ1-2; the match to TRBD1 covers 11 bases. With 1 base clipped from V and 3 bases from J, the junction kept 4 bases outside the gene matches. Germline assignment: CDR1 DFQATT and CDR2 SNEGSKA (reference sequence). The CDR3 covers 15 residues.

The table lists this clonotype with many counts. The rearrangement joins TRBV7-7 to TRBJ2-1, with TRBD2 matching over 8 bases. CDR3 length: 16 residues. Germline CDR1 is SSHAT and CDR2 is FNYEAQ (reference sequence). Trimming cost V 4 bases and J 7 bases; bases outside gene matches: 12. CDR3 in amino acids: CASSSKPGTSGNEQFF. Here the CDR3 DNA reads TGTGCCAGCAGCTCCAAACCCGGGACTAGTGGGAATGAGCAGTTCTTC.

In its sample, this clonotype was seen a few times. The rearrangement uses TRBV7-8 and TRBJ2-7, with D perhaps TRBD1 (6 bases). The CDR3 sequence is 14 residues long. The germline gives CDR1 SGHVS, CDR2 FQNEAQ. The ends were cut back, 1 base at V and 4 bases at J, with 11 bases in the middle. The DNA of the CDR3 is TGTGCCAGCAGCTTAGGGGGACAACGGTACGAGCAGTACTTC. It is translated as CASSLGGQRYEQYF.

This clonotype appeared a few times. This chain uses TRBV5-1 with TRBJ1-3, with D possibly being TRBD1 (6 bases). The CDR3 contains 16 residues. Between the trimmed V and J ends, which lost 2 bases and 3 bases, there was a span of 15 bases. Per the germline V gene, CDR1 is SGHRS and CDR2 is YFSETQ. The CDR3 DNA sequence: TGCGCCAGCAGCTTCGGGGGCAGCATGGATGGAAACACCATATATTTT. Translation gives CASSFGGSMDGNTIYF. Together with reference TRBV5-1 and TRBJ1-3, the CDR3 gives the full variable domain: KAGVTQTPRYLIKTRGQQVTLSCSPISGHRSVSWYQQTPGQGLQFLFEYFSETQRNKGNFPGRFSGRQFSNSRSEMNVSTLELGDSALYLCASSFGGSMDGNTIYFGEGSWLTVV.

This sequence joins TRBV3-1 and TRBJ2-1; D is perhaps TRBD2 (6 bases). The germline V and J ends were trimmed by 3 bases and 12 bases, with 9 bases remaining between them. This CDR3 comprises 11 residues. Germline V CDR1 and CDR2: LGHDT, YNNKEL (reference sequence). DNA of the CDR3: TGTGCCAGCAGCCAGGGGACTTGGCAGTTCTTC. Translation gives CASSQGTWQFF.

This clonotype was recorded a few times. V usage is TRBV29-1 and J usage is TRBJ2-5; D ambiguous. From germline, CDR1 is SQVTM and CDR2 ANQGSEA. V dropped 7 bases and J dropped 1 base, with 13 bases sitting between them. The CDR3 runs to 13 residues. In nucleotides, the CDR3 is TGCAGCGCCCTGAAGGGCCTCCAAGAGACCCAGTACTTC. Amino acid sequence: CSALKGLQETQYF. The full variable domain, with the rest looked up from reference TRBV29-1 and TRBJ2-5, is SAVISQKPSRDICQRGTSLTIQCQVDSQVTMMFWYRQQPGQSLTLIATANQGSEATYESGFVIDKFPISRPNLTFSTLTVSNMSPEDSSIYLCSALKGLQETQYFGPGTRLLVL.

The V and J genes are TRBV20-1 and TRBJ2-3; a weak D match, TRBD2 (8 bases). Germline V gene lookup returns CDR1 DFQATT and CDR2 SNEGSKA (reference sequence). V lost 1 base, J lost 2 bases, and 28 bases lay in between. The CDR3 length is 20 residues. In nucleotides, the CDR3 is TGCAGTGCTAGAGGACCTGGCGGGAGGCTCAGGGGGATTACCACAGATACGCAGTATTTT. This translates into CSARGPGGRLRGITTDTQYF.

The rearrangement joins TRBV19 to TRBJ2-7, with 7 bases that match TRBD1. Germline V CDR1 and CDR2: LNHDA, SQIVND (reference sequence). The ends lost 4 bases at V and 6 bases at J; junction bases unmatched: 6. The CDR3 length is 13 residues. The CDR3 here is CASSTRNRGEQYF. The DNA for the CDR3 is TGTGCCAGTAGTACCCGAAACAGGGGCGAGCAGTACTTC.

This clonotype was observed at least ten times. The chain has TRBV12-3 or TRBV12-4 and TRBJ1-3, with D possibly TRBD1 on 5 matching bases. The CDR3 is 12 residues long. Trimming shortened V by 4 bases and J by 7 bases, and 8 bases separated the two germline ends. Written as DNA, the CDR3 is TGTGCCAGCAGTTGGGGACGGAACACCATATATTTT. It specifies CASSWGRNTIYF.

This clonotype was counted between two and nine times. The chain carries TRBV29-1 and TRBJ1-2, with D maybe TRBD1 (6 bases). Germline V lookup: CDR1 SQVTM, CDR2 ANQGSEA. Trimming took off 1 base at V and 5 bases at J, with 17 bases between the two ends. The CDR3 is 15 amino acids. CDR3 amino acids: CSVEGGAAASYGYTF. In nucleotides, the CDR3 is TGCAGCGTTGAAGGGGGGGCGGCAGCCTCTTATGGCTACACCTTC.

The V call is TRBV25-1, the J call TRBJ2-5; 9 bases agree with TRBD2. The CDR3 contains 17 residues. The germline gives CDR1 MGHDK, CDR2 SYGVNS. After removal of 5 bases from V and 1 base from J, the junction contained 11 bases not matched to a gene. CDR3 residues: CASSPLAGIKTQETQYF. DNA of the CDR3: TGTGCCAGCAGTCCTCTAGCGGGAATAAAAACCCAAGAGACCCAGTACTTC.

This clonotype was seen more than once but under ten times. The CDR3 sequence: CASSQGRDGNCFF. The CDR3 region has the DNA TGCGCCAGCAGCCAAGGAAGGGATGGGAACTGTTTTTTT. The rearrangement uses TRBV4-3 and TRBJ1-4; D is undetermined. Germline V gene sequence: CDR1 LGHNA, CDR2 YSLEER. This CDR3 contains 13 residues. Trimming cost V 1 base and J 17 bases, with 17 bases left between them.

In this sample, this clonotype turned up a few times. The V gene is TRBV5-6, the J gene TRBJ2-3, with 11 nucleotides matching TRBD1. Per germline, CDR1 SGHDT and CDR2 YYEEEE. The CDR3 extends over 17 amino acids. V shed 0 bases and J 1 base; nucleotides not matched to a gene: 4. The CDR3, as DNA: TGTGCCAGCAGCTTGGTAGGACAGGGGGCCGGCACAGATACGCAGTATTTT. This encodes CASSLVGQGAGTDTQYF.

The sample holds a few counts of this clonotype. The rearrangement joins TRBV5-4 to TRBJ2-3, with 13 positions matching TRBD2. V lost 7 bases, J lost 0 bases, and 8 bases stayed unmatched. Per the germline V gene, CDR1 is SGHNT and CDR2 is YYREEE (reference sequence). This CDR3 has 17 amino acids. CDR3 region: CASPGTSGTISTDTQYF. The CDR3 DNA reads as TGTGCCAGCCCCGGGACTAGCGGGACTATTAGCACAGATACGCAGTATTTT.

The sample holds many counts of this clonotype. CDR3 sequence: CASSLVGGAYGYTF. The CDR3 region has the DNA TGTGCCAGCAGCTTAGTAGGAGGGGCCTATGGCTACACCTTC. V and J are TRBV7-2 and TRBJ1-2, with D perhaps matching TRBD1 (5 bases). Germline V lookup: CDR1 SGHTA, CDR2 FQGNSA. V lost 1 base and J 4 bases, leaving 10 bases between the germline ends. The CDR3 is made up of 14 amino acids.

The chain has TRBV7-2 and TRBJ2-3, with 7 bases identical to TRBD2. Looked up from germline, CDR1 is SGHTA and CDR2 is FQGNSA. The CDR3 has 16 amino acids. The V gene end was trimmed by 5 bases and the J gene end by 0 bases; junction bases not matched to a gene: 8. The CDR3 sequence: CASSIRFSGSTDTQYF. CDR3 bases: TGTGCCAGCAGCATCCGATTTAGCGGGAGCACAGATACGCAGTATTTT. The full variable domain, completed using reference TRBV7-2 and TRBJ2-3, is GAGVSQSPSNKVTEKGKDVELRCDPISGHTALYWYRQSLGQGLEFLIYFQGNSAPDKSGLPSDRFSAERTGGSVSTLTIQRTQQEDSAVYLCASSIRFSGSTDTQYFGPGTRLTVL.

The CDR3 reads CAWSRGGANIQYF. In DNA form, the CDR3 reads TGTGCCTGGAGTAGGGGGGGCGCGAACATTCAGTACTTC. The chain carries TRBV30 and TRBJ2-4; D possibly corresponds to TRBD2 (7 bases). V was pared by 2 bases and J by 7 bases, with 12 bases between. Germline CDR1 reads GTSNPN; CDR2 reads SVGIG (reference sequence). The CDR3 runs 13 residues.

The chain is built from TRBV6-1 and TRBJ2-7, with TRBD1 identical over 10 bases. The V gene's germline CDR1 is MNHNS and CDR2 SASEGT. This CDR3 is 14 amino acids long. Trimming at V came to 7 bases and at J to 0 bases, leaving 3 bases not matched to a gene. This chain's CDR3 is CASTRTGGSYEQYF. The CDR3 nucleotides are TGTGCCAGCACCAGGACAGGGGGCTCCTACGAGCAGTACTTC.

The chain carries TRBV20-1 and TRBJ2-7; 10 bases align to TRBD2. V lost 3 bases to trimming and J lost 2 bases; unmatched junction nucleotides: 4. There are 14 residues in the CDR3. Looked up from germline, CDR1 is DFQATT and CDR2 is SNEGSKA (reference sequence). CDR3 in DNA: TGCAGTGCTAGTTGGAGCGGGAGGGCCTACGAGCAGTACTTC. This translates into CSASWSGRAYEQYF.